A single T cell receptor (beta chain) is shown here with its context. Its binding antigen is unknown. No quality values exist for individual bases; no much larger clone is one base distant. Libraries were made using the immunoSEQ multiplex PCR assay. For the multiplex PCR, a mixture combining 60 forward primers for TCR Vbeta segments and 13 reverse primers for TCR Jbeta segments was used. The CDR3 region of rearranged TCR beta genes was amplified from genomic DNA with a multiplex PCR assay. The amplified TCR beta libraries were sequenced on the Illumina HiSeq System as 87-base-pair reads. Under the source paper's analysis protocol: A later analysis counted about 80 million unique TCR beta chains across the 550 to 700 repertoires, and 9 million to 14 million of these chains were shared by at least two donors. Raw reads were error-corrected and collapsed into unique sequences by a nearest-neighbor algorithm in which closely related sequences were merged to remove PCR and sequencing errors. CDR3 sequences were aligned to IMGT reference sequences to assign V, D and J gene segments. Each retained sequence needed at least a six-nucleotide match to both a V gene segment and a J gene segment. A rearrangement counted as productive if the CDR3 had no stop codons and remained in frame with V and J, and every other rearrangement counted as non-productive. Following IMGT convention, CDR3 was defined as the stretch from the second conserved V-encoded cysteine to the conserved J-encoded phenylalanine. The earlier analysis of 450 to 750 of the donors excluded any sequence lacking an unambiguous match to a single V gene segment. An earlier analysis of a few hundred of the donors called V segments functional above 56.7% productive rearrangements and segregating when the between-donor standard deviation exceeded 5%. A statistical classification framework was built to diagnose cytomegalovirus status from the catalog of TCR beta chain sequences. In a later analysis, TCR nucleotide sequences were compared against IMGT/GENE-DB human TR gene sequences so that V and J genes could be assigned. A later analysis assigned CDR3 sequences and most-parsimonious VDJ recombination scenarios with the TCRdist pipeline. In a later analysis, each TCR beta chain was defined by its CDR3 amino acid sequence together with its V-gene family, and reads without a unique V-gene family were excluded. As a way to deal with suspected cross-contamination and a sequencing artifact, a later analysis dropped nearly 600 nucleotide sequences that were highly shared and had low generation probability. A later analysis calculated a clonal expansion index for each public chain from normalized within-repertoire ranks of inferred template counts. In a later analysis, generation probabilities were computed using a VDJ recombination model fitted to out-of-frame rearrangements, and the results were checked against IGoR. In a later analysis, hypergeometric tests were used to score TCR-TCR, TCR-HLA and TCR-CMV co-occurrence, with a repertoire-size bias correction applied to TCR pairs. To estimate false discovery rates, a later analysis permuted the HLA or CMV assignments 20 times. In a later analysis, co-occurring TCRs were grouped with DBSCAN, and TCRdist sequence similarity was added when clustering was performed within HLA-allele-positive subsets. Repertoires with fewer than 30,000 or more than 120,000 public chains were left out of co-occurrence clustering, as were four to six repertoires with anomalous nucleotide sharing. TCRdb carries this immuneACCESS record with in-frame sequences only. Its versions omit some clonotypes, under half of them owing to an unresolved V gene in the studies checked, with the rest unexplained. V and J calls and clone size are given by that table; D and trimming were obtained from the DNA. The sample table shows fewer than 90,000 clones, and roughly 78% are seen once. Just under 2.5% of the sample lies in the top ten.

From cysteine to phenylalanine, the CDR3 is 17 amino acids long. Only CDR3 DNA remains: 51 bases, in frame from the first base. V is cut back by 5 bases and J by 3 bases, with 12 bases in the junction unmatched. The germline V gene (reference sequence) supplies CDR1 MNHEY and CDR2 SMNVEV. The cohort consisted of 666 healthy bone marrow donors. Cohort members were all nominally healthy when sampled, although unrecorded immune exposures were likely present. The donor tested CMV seropositive, placing the donor among the 290 or so seropositive members of the cohort. Each donor provided a peripheral blood sample, and peripheral blood mononuclear cells were used for TCR beta sequencing. Genomic DNA was extracted from the blood cell samples with the Qiagen DNeasy Blood Extraction Kit. The entry originates in a study of cytomegalovirus exposure and HLA in healthy donors (dated 2017 in TCRdb). Regarding the complete study: An earlier analysis of around 600 of the donors reported 276 Gb of sequence data and more than 90 million unique TCR beta sequences from around 200 million T cells. Roughly 300 gigabases of sequencing data and approximately 85 million unique TCR sequences were included in an early release covering 500 to 750 HLA-typed donors. Among the roughly 390 genotyped donors, 81% belonged to the genetic ancestry cluster associated with self-reported Caucasian donors. The study was designed to test whether signatures of past pathogen exposure could be identified by cataloging public T cell receptors. The study profiled the T cell repertoires of 666 subjects by immunosequencing and related them to cytomegalovirus serostatus. A separate validation cohort of 100 to 150 different subjects was used in addition to the 666-subject first cohort. To predict cytomegalovirus infection status, the study brought together high-throughput TCR immunosequencing, statistical association of individual TCRs with disease status, and machine learning. A later analysis re-examined previously published TCR beta repertoires from more than 550 donors and added high-resolution HLA genotyping to investigate patterns of TCR occurrence. Rather than using new phenotypic data, the later analysis identified candidate immune exposures from TCR beta sequences and from how often those sequences occurred across donors. An earlier analysis of nearly 600 of the donors applied high-throughput TCR beta sequencing to assess whether each TCR beta V gene segment acted as functional or pseudogenic. Donor age, sex, ethnicity and CMV serostatus were compiled together with the repertoire data. In a later genetic analysis, genome-wide SNP genotypes for about three fifths of the roughly 670 donors were used, and that subset was treated as a discovery cohort. Every repertoire in the discovery cohort had been generated on one and the same sequencing platform. Class I and class II HLA loci were covered by the typing at four-digit resolution. The number of typed donors differed by locus: about 620-630 for A, B, C, DRB1 and DQB1; approximately 520 for DQA1; 600 to 610 for DPA1; and some 450 for DPB1. A handful of DR-DQ haplotypes were handled as single units for association and clustering because linkage in the cohort was strong. Among 300 to 500 genotyped donors of the cohort, an average of roughly 230,000 unique TCR beta nucleotide sequences was sequenced per donor, of which 15% to 20% were non-productive. The investigation overall reported the following: Roughly uniform sequencing depth across donors was assumed in presence/absence analyses, although this assumption may not hold. A cluster of highly shared sequence variants was judged likely to represent a technical artifact of the sequencing pipeline. The cohort was sequenced for TCR beta chains only, and without alpha or paired-chain data the features that could be detected were limited. Most TCR sequences were observed very rarely across donors, whereas some public TCRs were present in many individuals. In a later analysis, most CMV-associated TCR beta chains were found to appear HLA-restricted, with HLA associations seemingly driven largely by CMV exposure. The 87-base-pair reads could not distinguish some IMGT-functional V segments, including TRBV6-2 and TRBV6-3, so those segments were excluded. A later analysis found that HLA-associated TCR beta chains were more clonally expanded and had lower generation probabilities than equally common non-associated chains. In the study, 150 to 200 TCR beta chains were listed as associated with cytomegalovirus. The earlier analysis of 587 of the donors excluded about 16 rarely observed V segments, including chromosome 9 orphons, because counts were too low. It was suggested by the authors that the approach could potentially be generalized to other disease states and immunological phenotypes. Linkage disequilibrium might explain the correlated functional status among segregating V segments, but an unknown experimental factor could not be excluded. In vitro tests confirmed that a few of the cytomegalovirus-associated TCR beta chains recognize cytomegalovirus antigens. In a later analysis, several top co-occurrence clusters were reported to appear linked to parvovirus B19, influenza, CMV and Epstein-Barr virus. In a later analysis, 16,951 TCR beta sequences were associated with specific HLA alleles at a false discovery rate of 0.05. In a later analysis, TCR association rates were found to vary across HLA loci, with the most associated TCRs seen for DRB1 alleles and the fewest for HLA-C alleles. Because HLA typing was unavailable for some donors at each locus, only the typed subset was used in association tests. A later genetic analysis associated a missense DCLRE1C variant with V-gene and J-gene trimming of TCR beta chains, and an independent cohort replicated the association. A further reported finding was that TCR beta sequences accurately predicted the HLA-A and HLA-B alleles for most subjects in the first cohort. An earlier analysis of 587 of the donors showed that most TCR beta V segments appeared in productive rearrangements either about 90% or about 30% of the time, which broadly matched IMGT annotations. The only immune exposure information available for the cohort was CMV serostatus. A later genetic analysis reported fewer N-insertions in productive TCRs among donors in an Asian-associated ancestry cluster than the approximately 670-donor mean. In both the original and validation cohorts, the classifier was reported to diagnose cytomegalovirus status with high specificity and sensitivity. When HLA alleles, especially DR and DQ, strongly co-occurred, TCR associations were difficult to assign to individual alleles.

The sequence derives from a male donor in good health and CMV-seropositive. This chain joins TRBV27 to TRBJ2-7, and 11 junctional nucleotides match TRBD2. The sequenced sample consisted of PBMCs. The CDR3 protein is CASSHLAGGSALYEQYF. The DNA sequence reads TGTGCCAGCAGTCATCTAGCGGGAGGTTCCGCGCTCTACGAGCAGTACTTC.